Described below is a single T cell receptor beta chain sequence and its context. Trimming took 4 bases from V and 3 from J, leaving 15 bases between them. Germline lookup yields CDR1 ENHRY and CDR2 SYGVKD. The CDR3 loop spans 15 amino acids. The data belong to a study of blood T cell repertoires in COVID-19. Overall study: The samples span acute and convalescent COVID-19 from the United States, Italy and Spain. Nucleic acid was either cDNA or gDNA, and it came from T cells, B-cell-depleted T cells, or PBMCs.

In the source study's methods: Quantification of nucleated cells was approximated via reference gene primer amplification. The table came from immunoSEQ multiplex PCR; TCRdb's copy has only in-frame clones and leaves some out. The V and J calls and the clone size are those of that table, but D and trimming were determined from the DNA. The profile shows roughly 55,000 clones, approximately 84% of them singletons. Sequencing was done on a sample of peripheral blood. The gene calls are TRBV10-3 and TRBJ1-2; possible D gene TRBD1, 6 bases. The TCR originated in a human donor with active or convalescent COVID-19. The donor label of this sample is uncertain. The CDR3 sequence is CAISGWGQGDYGYTF. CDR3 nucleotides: TGTGCCATCAGTGGTTGGGGGCAAGGGGACTATGGCTACACCTTC.